Each of the 30 T cell receptor beta chains below was sequenced from the same sample in a study of T cells expressing NK-cell markers. For each CDR3 protein, TCRdb gives one entry from its re-call of the 5' RACE reads, without DNA. Its clone listing holds about half a million distinct CDR3 sequences. The material sequenced was blood T cells: a sorted CD56 or NKG2C T cell subset, CD4+ or CD8+ T cells, or bulk PBMC T cells (not recorded which). The receptors shown here come from a woman aged 45 to 65 in good health.

This chain uses TRBV15 with TRBJ2-3. The length of the CDR3 is 13 residues. Germline CDR1 LNHNV, CDR2 YYDKDF (reference sequence). The CDR3 here is CATSRVLQDTQYF. Using reference TRBV15 and TRBJ2-3 for the parts outside the CDR3, the full variable domain is DAMVIQNPRYQVTQFGKPVTLSCSQTLNHNVMYWYQQKSSQAPKLLFHYYDKDFNNEADTPDNFQSRRPNTSFCFLDIRSPGLGDTAMYLCATSRVLQDTQYFGPGTRLTVL.

The CDR3 reads CASSQDTGGMETQYF. This chain uses TRBV6-5 with TRBJ2-5; TCRdb lists TRBD1, though no DNA is available to test this call. The CDR3 length is 15 residues. Germline CDR1 MNHEY, CDR2 SVGAGI.

This chain joins TRBV5-6 and TRBJ2-5; without DNA, the TCRdb call of TRBD1 cannot be checked. The germline V gene encodes CDR1 SGHDT and CDR2 YYEEEE. This CDR3 is built from 16 residues. CDR3 sequence reads: CASSFRGRTAAETQYF.

The chain has TRBV15 and TRBJ2-1; TCRdb selects TRBD2, and the lack of DNA leaves this call unchecked. The CDR3 totals 15 residues. Germline V gene sequence: CDR1 LNHNV, CDR2 YYDKDF (reference sequence). CDR3: CATSSDRRLADEQFF.

The CDR3: CASRADTSGRRNEQFF. The rearrangement uses TRBV10-1 and TRBJ2-1; TCRdb lists TRBD2, though no DNA is available to test this call. CDR3 length: 16 amino acids. Germline CDR1 and CDR2: WNHNN and SYGVQD (reference sequence).

This chain uses TRBV7-8 with TRBJ2-5; TCRdb gives TRBD2 as the D gene, but with no DNA this cannot be confirmed. The germline CDR1 and CDR2 sequences are SGHVS and FQNEAQ. The CDR3 extends over 14 amino acids. The CDR3 sequence: CASSPTSGGITQYF.

V gene TRBV7-9 combines with J gene TRBJ2-2; TCRdb's D call, TRBD1, is unchecked because there is no DNA. CDR1 is SEHNR and CDR2 is FQNEAQ in the germline V gene (reference sequence). This CDR3 comprises 14 residues. This CDR3 is CASGQGANTGELFF.

This chain joins TRBV9 and TRBJ2-1; as DNA is missing, the TRBD1 call by TCRdb cannot be tested. The V gene's germline CDR1 is SGDLS and CDR2 YYNGEE. This CDR3 comprises 14 residues. This CDR3 reads CASSVMTGPDEQFF.

This sequence joins TRBV20-1 and TRBJ2-1; the D call of TRBD1 rests on TCRdb alone, since no DNA is present to check it. Looked up from germline, CDR1 is DFQATT and CDR2 is SNEGSKA (reference sequence). This CDR3 has 15 amino acids. This CDR3 reads CSARESASSYNEQFF.

V gene TRBV5-6 combines with J gene TRBJ1-5; with no DNA, the TCRdb D assignment of TRBD1 cannot be verified. The length of the CDR3 is 18 residues. Germline CDR1 SGHDT, CDR2 YYEEEE. This chain's CDR3 is CASSSTPRGRSNNQPQHF.

This sequence joins TRBV28 and TRBJ2-1; TCRdb indicates TRBD1, and absent DNA this call remains unverified. The CDR3 totals 16 residues. CDR1 and CDR2 from the germline V gene are MDHEN and SYDVKM. The CDR3 is CASSSLGQGSYNEQFF.

This chain connects TRBV28 to TRBJ1-6. This CDR3 has 11 amino acids. Germline assignment: CDR1 MDHEN and CDR2 SYDVKM. The CDR3 is CASTSLPPLHF.

The V call is TRBV6-1, the J call TRBJ2-3; TCRdb selects TRBD2, and the lack of DNA leaves this call unchecked. The CDR3 covers 16 residues. CDR1 and CDR2 from the germline V gene are MNHNS and SASEGT. The chain's CDR3 is CASSQWTSGRSQAGYF.

The chain has TRBV12-3 or TRBV12-4 and TRBJ2-1; TCRdb's D call of TRBD1 is untestable without DNA. The CDR3 totals 15 residues. The CDR3 sequence is CASSNRGALANEQFF.

This chain connects TRBV12-3 or TRBV12-4 to TRBJ2-2. The CDR3 has 15 residues. CDR3 residues: CASSPSGPNTGELFF.

The V and J genes are TRBV20-1 and TRBJ2-7. Germline CDR1 is DFQATT and CDR2 is SNEGSKA (reference sequence). The CDR3 contains 13 residues. The CDR3 is CSASGGGVFEQYF.

The chain employs TRBV12-3 or TRBV12-4 and TRBJ1-5. This CDR3 has 14 residues. The CDR3 protein is CASSLIRETQPQHF.

The rearrangement uses TRBV7-8 and TRBJ2-2. CDR3 length: 15 amino acids. Germline-derived CDR1 and CDR2 are SGHVS and FQNEAQ. The CDR3 is CASSFMRINTGELFF.

This chain connects TRBV5-1 to TRBJ2-1. In germline, CDR1 is SGHRS, CDR2 YFSETQ. The CDR3 totals 17 residues. CDR3 residues: CASSLALTSGTYNEQFF.

The CDR3 sequence: CASSLGQGADSVYTF. The rearrangement uses TRBV5-1 and TRBJ1-2; the D call from TCRdb, TRBD1, cannot be confirmed without DNA. CDR3 length: 15 residues. Germline assignment: CDR1 SGHRS and CDR2 YFSETQ.

CDR3 loop: CASSFGTAVGYTF. This chain links TRBV11-2 with TRBJ1-2; the TCRdb D gene call, TRBD1, has no DNA to confirm it. The CDR3 covers 13 residues. CDR1 is SGHAT, CDR2 FQNNGV, per germline.

The CDR3 spells CASSQRDMVSKEQFF. The chain carries TRBV3-1 and TRBJ2-1; TCRdb indicates TRBD1, and absent DNA this call remains unverified. CDR3 length equals 15 residues. Per germline, CDR1 LGHDT and CDR2 YNNKEL (reference sequence).

The chain recombines TRBV11-2 with TRBJ2-1. The CDR3 covers 15 residues. The V gene's germline CDR1 is SGHAT and CDR2 FQNNGV. CDR3 region: CASSSLAVTYNEQFF.

The chain uses TRBV11-2 and TRBJ2-6; the D gene TCRdb calls, TRBD2, cannot be checked with no DNA. Germline loops: CDR1 SGHAT, CDR2 FQNNGV. The CDR3 is 18 amino acids. This CDR3 is CASSYSSGIVSGANVLTF.

This rearrangement joins TRBV4-1 to TRBJ2-2; without DNA, the TCRdb call of TRBD1 cannot be checked. The CDR3 covers 17 residues. Germline CDR1 MGHRA, CDR2 YSYEKL. The CDR3 region is CASSRIRGLENTGELFF.

The V gene is TRBV29-1, the J gene TRBJ1-2; TCRdb outputs TRBD1, but without DNA this stays unchecked. CDR1 is SQVTM and CDR2 is ANQGSEA in the germline V gene. The CDR3 spans 17 residues. CDR3 residues: CSVVGTGTSGLSYGYTF.

This sequence joins TRBV5-1 and TRBJ2-7; TCRdb outputs TRBD2, but without DNA this stays unchecked. The CDR3 is made up of 15 amino acids. CDR1 and CDR2 (germline): SGHRS, YFSETQ. The chain's CDR3 is CASSRGTLSSYEQYF.

This chain uses TRBV20-1 with TRBJ2-1; there is no DNA to check the TCRdb D call of TRBD2. The CDR3 has 15 amino acids. Germline CDR1 and CDR2: DFQATT and SNEGSKA (reference sequence). CDR3 region: CSALTGLAEDNEQFF.

The gene calls are TRBV11-2 and TRBJ2-5; TCRdb designates TRBD2, a call that cannot be tested without DNA. From germline, CDR1 is SGHAT and CDR2 FQNNGV. The CDR3 totals 16 residues. The CDR3 region is CASSPWGLAVEETQYF.

The chain uses TRBV12-3 or TRBV12-4 and TRBJ2-5; TCRdb's D call of TRBD1 is untestable without DNA. The CDR3 is made up of 15 amino acids. The CDR3 is CASSPWGRGRETQYF.